The 5 T cell receptor beta chains in this list originate from one sample, sequenced in a study of graft-versus-host responses after intestinal transplantation. Assay used: immunoSEQ multiplex PCR; TCRdb lists only in-frame clones, some missing. The data hold about 51,000 clones, with approximately 95% observed a single time. The antigens for these receptors are not known. The sequencing here drew on unstimulated CD8+ T cells sorted from spleen or lymph node cells, taken before transplant. These receptor sequences come from a human donor who was the organ donor for an intestinal transplant.

Notes on this clone: Different DNA sequences within this sample yield the same CDR3. This chain connects TRBV5-4 to TRBJ2-3, with TRBD1 as a possible D gene (6 bases). The V and J ends lost 5 bases and 2 bases respectively, with 12 bases between them. This CDR3 is built from 14 residues. Germline values: CDR1 SGHNT, CDR2 YYREEE (reference sequence). The CDR3 DNA sequence: TGTGCCAGCAGACCCAAGGGGGTCACAGATACGCAGTATTTT. Residues: CASRPKGVTDTQYF.

The rearrangement joins TRBV6-1 to TRBJ2-7; D possibly matches TRBD1 or TRBD2 (5 bases each). The germline V gene has CDR1 MNHNS and CDR2 SASEGT. The CDR3 is 15 residues long. V was clipped by 6 bases and J by 1 base, with 16 bases between them. Here the CDR3 reads CASRIRDGGSYEQYF. CDR3 sequence (DNA): TGTGCCAGCAGAATCCGGGACGGAGGATCCTACGAGCAGTACTTC.

This clone was observed once. The V gene is TRBV27, the J gene TRBJ1-4; 10 nucleotides align to TRBD1. The germline CDR1 and CDR2 sequences are MNHEY and SMNVEV (reference sequence). J gave up 13 bases and V 8 bases, and 19 bases lay outside the gene matches. This CDR3 has 16 amino acids. DNA for the CDR3: TGTGCCAGCCACCCCAAGTCGGGACAGGGGTCGTGGGGACTGTTTTTT. This sequence encodes CASHPKSGQGSWGLFF.

The CDR3 region has the DNA TGTGCCAGCACTCTACAGGGAGTCCCTAACTATGGCTACACCTTC. This codes for CASTLQGVPNYGYTF. This chain connects TRBV28 to TRBJ1-2, with TRBD1 as a possible D gene (6 bases). The CDR3 spans 15 residues. V was cut by 7 bases and J by 0 bases, with 15 bases left in between. The germline CDR1 and CDR2 sequences are MDHEN and SYDVKM.

The V call is TRBV7-2, the J call TRBJ2-1; 12 nucleotides match TRBD2. V lost 2 bases to trimming and J lost 9 bases; unmatched junction nucleotides: 5. The CDR3 contains 15 residues. The V gene's germline CDR1 is SGHTA and CDR2 FQGNSA. CDR3 DNA sequence: TGTGCCAGCAGCTTAATTCTAGCGGGGGGGCTTGAGCAGTTCTTC. Translated: CASSLILAGGLEQFF. Drawing the rest from reference TRBV7-2 and TRBJ2-1, the complete variable domain is GAGVSQSPSNKVTEKGKDVELRCDPISGHTALYWYRQSLGQGLEFLIYFQGNSAPDKSGLPSDRFSAERTGGSVSTLTIQRTQQEDSAVYLCASSLILAGGLEQFFGPGTRLTVL.